This T cell receptor beta chain was captured by sequencing in a study of blood T cells in healthy people across ages. Donors were healthy Caucasian individuals from Russia aged roughly 6 to 95. Germline CDR1 is MNHEY and CDR2 is SVGEGT. CDR3 size: 16 residues. Trimming took 5 bases from V and 2 from J; bases not matched to a gene: 10. Turning to this clonotype: The antigen remains unidentified.

Notes on the study in general: Donor CMV infection status was unknown, possibly confounding age-related changes in expanded clonotypes.

Using a J-beta primer mix together with a sample-barcoded 5' primer, a second PCR was run for about 7 to 12 cycles. A template-switch adaptor that had 12 random nucleotides put a tag on each cDNA molecule. TCRdb independently ran MiXCR on the 5' RACE reads; one entry per CDR3 protein. The sample carries roughly 1,300,000 distinct CDR3 sequences, approximately 60% recorded once. The source is a man between 18 and 29 years old in good health. The V gene is TRBV6-2 or TRBV6-3, the J gene TRBJ2-3; 7 bases are a match to TRBD2. Sequencing used blood. CDR3 DNA: TGTGCCAGCAGTAACCCACTAGCGTACGACACAGATACGCAGTATTTT. This sequence encodes CASSNPLAYDTDTQYF.